A single count supports the clone carrying this TCR beta chain. TCRdb keeps only in-frame clones here, not all; method: immunoSEQ multiplex PCR. Of some 30,000 clones listed, approximately 90% are singletons. The data originate from a study of T cell changes during pregnancy in multiple sclerosis. The CDR3 consists of 16 residues. V lost 2 bases and J lost 2; bases outside the gene matches: 6. The germline V gene encodes CDR1 SGHVS and CDR2 FNYEAQ. V and J are TRBV7-6 and TRBJ2-7; 10 bases align to TRBD1. This sequence originates from a female donor with multiple sclerosis, enrolled in a pregnancy study. Sample: CD8+ T cells from peripheral blood mononuclear cells, taken before pregnancy. The DNA for the CDR3 is TGTGCCAGCAGCTTACCCCGGACAGGGGGTACCTACGAGCAGTACTTC. Translating gives CASSLPRTGGTYEQYF.